Reported below is one T cell receptor beta chain. The source of the sample is a study of patients and donors after allogeneic stem cell transplantation. In TCRdb, the RT-PCR reads were re-called with MiXCR into one record per CDR3 protein. The sample contains 150,000 to 200,000 distinct CDR3 sequences, more than 35% of which appear only once. This sequence originates from a human donor who was either an allogeneic HSCT recipient or a stem cell or donor lymphocyte infusion donor (not recorded which). It is not recorded whose cells these are; they may come from a transplant donor. Sequenced: blood, either unsorted or a sorted T cell fraction (not recorded which).

CDR3 coding DNA: TGTGCCAGCAGCTTAGTTCCGGGTCCAGGGCGGTCTGAAGCTTTCTTT. This gives the protein CASSLVPGPGRSEAFF. The chain couples TRBV7-2 to TRBJ1-1; D is perhaps TRBD1 (5 bases). Germline lookup yields CDR1 SGHTA and CDR2 FQGNSA. V was clipped by 1 base and J by 6 bases, with 18 bases between them. This CDR3 has 16 residues. The complete variable domain, with remaining parts taken from reference TRBV7-2 and TRBJ1-1, reads GAGVSQSPSNKVTEKGKDVELRCDPISGHTALYWYRQSLGQGLEFLIYFQGNSAPDKSGLPSDRFSAERTGGSVSTLTIQRTQQEDSAVYLCASSLVPGPGRSEAFFGQGTRLTVV.